This T cell receptor (beta chain) was recorded in a study of T cells in Graves' hyperthyroidism and ophthalmopathy. Regions amplified from RNA transcripts were the TCR beta CDR3 regions. An initial round of RT-PCR targeting the TCR CDR3 relied on the HTBI primer set. TCRdb reprocessed the multiplex PCR reads via MiXCR and lists one record per CDR3 protein. The data show around 350,000 distinct CDR3 sequences, about 15% seen once. Study-wide findings and caveats: Blood samples included most of the expanded thyroid clonotypes exceeding 0.001. Median prediction lead before ophthalmopathy onset was around 6.9 months with the model.

This clonotype was seen many times. Its matching antigen is unknown. Blood was obtained at the first hyperthyroidism diagnosis, which preceded any ophthalmopathy symptoms. The CDR3 is 16 amino acids. Losses at the gene ends were 6 bases for V and 2 bases for J; bases not matched to a gene: 12. The germline CDR1 and CDR2 sequences are MNHEY and SVGEGT. The sequence derives from a woman aged 18-29 years with Graves' hyperthyroidism that later progressed to Graves' ophthalmopathy. The gene calls are TRBV6-2 or TRBV6-3 and TRBJ2-5, with 7 nucleotides matching TRBD2. The specimen sequenced was blood. CDR3 region: CASSFDPGLPQETQYF. DNA for the CDR3: TGTGCCAGCAGCTTCGATCCGGGACTACCTCAAGAGACCCAGTACTTC.